The next 19 T cell receptor beta chains were all read from a single sample in a study of blood T cell repertoires in COVID-19. Sequencing used immunoSEQ multiplex PCR; TCRdb keeps in-frame clones, though not all of them. The table has around 100,000 clones, 84% seen once. Sequenced input: peripheral blood. The receptor set was obtained from a man aged 55 to 70 with acute or convalescent COVID-19.

The chain joins TRBV11-2 to TRBJ2-7, with 7 bases that match TRBD1. Per germline, CDR1 SGHAT and CDR2 FQNNGV. With 1 base clipped from V and 0 bases from J, the junction kept 6 bases outside the gene matches. CDR3 size: 16 residues. The CDR3 DNA sequence: TGTGCCAGCAGCTTAGGAGAGGGACAGCCCTCCTACGAGCAGTACTTC. It is translated as CASSLGEGQPSYEQYF.

The V gene is TRBV5-6, the J gene TRBJ2-7; the D gene is possibly TRBD2 (6 bases). The CDR3 loop spans 15 amino acids. The germline CDR1 and CDR2 sequences are SGHDT and YYEEEE. Trimming took 3 bases from V and 2 from J, leaving 15 bases between them. As DNA, the CDR3 is TGTGCCAGCAGCTGGACCCGGGACTGGACCTACGAGCAGTACTTC. Protein sequence: CASSWTRDWTYEQYF.

V usage is TRBV6-5 and J usage is TRBJ1-1; maybe TRBD1 (5 bases). V was trimmed by 2 bases and J by 1 base, leaving 11 bases between them. The germline V gene encodes CDR1 MNHEY and CDR2 SVGAGI. The CDR3 is made up of 15 amino acids. The DNA of the CDR3 is TGTGCCAGCAGTTACGGTGGGGGGGGGAACACTGAAGCTTTCTTT. It encodes CASSYGGGGNTEAFF.

This clone was picked up a small number of times. The genes are TRBV3-1 (or the pseudogene TRBV3-2) and TRBJ1-2, with a possible D match to TRBD1 (5 bases). The V end lost 1 base, the J end lost 7 bases, and 7 bases lay between the germline ends. The CDR3 consists of 12 residues. Germline CDR1 LGHDT, CDR2 YNNKEL (reference sequence). The CDR3 DNA reads as TGTGCCAGCAGCCAAGGGAGGGGTGGCTACACCTTC. Its translation: CASSQGRGGYTF.

V and J are TRBV19 and TRBJ1-5, with a weak D call TRBD1 (6 bases). The CDR3 consists of 11 residues. From germline, CDR1 is LNHDA and CDR2 SQIVND (reference sequence). V lost 7 bases, J lost 11 bases, and 12 bases lay in between. The CDR3 DNA follows: TGTGCCAGTAATACAGGGCTATCCCAGCATTTT. Encoded protein: CASNTGLSQHF.

This clone is a singleton in its sample. CDR3 coding DNA: TGTGCCAGCCGACCGGCGGGGTCGCCTAATGAAAAACTGTTTTTT. Translation: CASRPAGSPNEKLFF. The chain carries TRBV6-5 and TRBJ1-4, with D hard to call. There are 15 residues in the CDR3. The V gene's germline CDR1 is MNHEY and CDR2 SVGAGI. Deletions cut 8 bases from V and 3 bases from J, with 16 bases between.

The chain has TRBV2 and TRBJ2-5; D is perhaps TRBD1 (6 bases). The germline V gene encodes CDR1 SNHLY and CDR2 FYNNEI. This CDR3 contains 14 residues. V was shortened by 4 bases and J by 2 bases, with 11 bases between the two germline ends. The CDR3 DNA reads as TGTGCCAGCAGTGTCGCCGGACAGCAAGAGACCCAGTACTTC. Translated: CASSVAGQQETQYF.

This clone showed up just once. This chain joins TRBV18 and TRBJ1-1; D not resolved. V lost 2 bases, J lost 1 base, and 11 bases lay in between. CDR1 is KGHSH, CDR2 LQKENI, per germline. The CDR3 contains 15 residues. The CDR3 reads CASSPGLATNTEAFF. The CDR3 bases are TGTGCCAGCTCACCAGGCCTAGCAACGAACACTGAAGCTTTCTTT. Filled out from reference TRBV18 and TRBJ1-1, the complete variable domain reads NAGVMQNPRHLVRRRGQEARLRCSPMKGHSHVYWYRQLPEEGLKFMVYLQKENIIDESGMPKERFSAEFPKEGPSILRIQQVVRGDSAAYFCASSPGLATNTEAFFGQGTRLTVV.

The DNA of the CDR3 is TGTGCCAGCAGTTACAGCCCAGATGAGCAGTTCTTC. It translates to CASSYSPDEQFF. The chain carries TRBV12-3 or TRBV12-4 and TRBJ2-1, with D uncertain. The CDR3 length is 12 residues. V dropped 4 bases and J dropped 8 bases, with 9 bases sitting between them.

This chain connects TRBV30 to TRBJ2-1; 8 nucleotides agree with TRBD1. J lost 10 bases, V lost 3 bases, and 14 bases had no gene match. Germline V CDR1 and CDR2: GTSNPN, SVGIG (reference sequence). The CDR3 length is 15 residues. CDR3 in DNA: TGTGCCTGGAGGACCGGGCAGGGGGCCTTCGGGGAGCAGTTCTTC. It translates to CAWRTGQGAFGEQFF.

The chain is built from TRBV5-6 and TRBJ1-1; D may be TRBD1 (6 bases). Per the germline V gene, CDR1 is SGHDT and CDR2 is YYEEEE. This CDR3 is built from 16 residues. The V end was cut by 0 bases, the J end by 5 bases, with 17 bases between. CDR3 region: CASSLAGPGAGTEAFF. CDR3 in DNA: TGTGCCAGCAGCTTGGCGGGTCCAGGGGCCGGTACTGAAGCTTTCTTT.

The chain has TRBV19 and TRBJ1-5; the D gene is possibly TRBD1 (5 bases). Trimming removed 3 bases from V and 0 bases from J, with 21 bases in between. The germline gives CDR1 LNHDA, CDR2 SQIVND (reference sequence). The CDR3 runs to 19 residues. CDR3: CASSIRLGQGIYSNQPQHF. Here the CDR3 DNA reads TGTGCCAGTAGTATTCGGTTAGGTCAGGGAATCTATAGCAATCAGCCCCAGCATTTT.

The chain is built from TRBV6-5 and TRBJ1-3; D unresolved. This CDR3 region has 14 residues. Per germline, CDR1 MNHEY and CDR2 SVGAGI. Trimming pared 7 bases from V and 4 bases from J, leaving 14 bases between. The CDR3 DNA sequence: TGTGCCAGCATCGGCCTGGGAGGAGGAAACACCATATATTTT. It encodes CASIGLGGGNTIYF.

CDR3 DNA: TGTGCCAGCAGTTTATTAAACTCCGAGCGGGGGGGAGCCTACGAGCAGTACTTC. This sequence encodes CASSLLNSERGGAYEQYF. The genes are TRBV27 and TRBJ2-7; 10 bases agree with TRBD2. Germline V gives CDR1 MNHEY, CDR2 SMNVEV (reference sequence). Trimming removed 1 base from V and 2 bases from J; junction bases left unmatched: 11. The CDR3 is made up of 18 amino acids.

The genes are TRBV13 and TRBJ2-7; D perhaps matches TRBD1 (6 bases). Deletions cut 5 bases from V and 5 bases from J, with 16 bases between. Germline V gene sequence: CDR1 PRHDT, CDR2 FYEKMQ (reference sequence). The CDR3 contains 14 residues. The CDR3 sequence is CASSPNREADEQYF. Here the CDR3 DNA reads TGTGCCAGCAGCCCCAACAGGGAAGCTGACGAGCAGTACTTC.

The rearrangement joins TRBV18 to TRBJ1-2; D perhaps matches TRBD1 (6 bases). Trimming took 3 bases from V and 6 from J, leaving 14 bases between them. There are 14 residues in the CDR3. CDR1 is KGHSH, CDR2 LQKENI, per germline. CDR3 nucleotides: TGTGCCAGCTCACCTCGGACAGAAAAGGATGGCTACACCTTC. Residues: CASSPRTEKDGYTF.

The V gene is TRBV23-1, the J gene TRBJ2-1; 7 bases match TRBD1. TRBV23-1 is reported as an ORF; its role is uncertain. There are 15 residues in the CDR3. The V segment lost 5 bases and the J segment 5 bases; nucleotides outside the gene matches: 9. The CDR3 sequence is CASSKGGTDNNEQFF. CDR3 sequence (DNA): TGCGCCAGCAGTAAAGGTGGGACAGACAACAATGAGCAGTTCTTC.

The chain joins TRBV5-1 to TRBJ1-4; the match to TRBD1 covers 8 bases. The germline gives CDR1 SGHRS, CDR2 YFSETQ. The CDR3 spans 15 residues. V dropped 5 bases and J dropped 8; count of bases not matched to a gene: 11. The CDR3 DNA follows: TGCGCCAGCAGTCAAGGACAGGGAAGCCGGGAAAAACTGTTTTTT. The encoded protein is CASSQGQGSREKLFF.

Remarks on this clone: Other DNA sequences from this sample encode an identical CDR3 as well. J is TRBJ2-5 and V is TRBV9; no reliable D call. CDR3 length equals 13 residues. Trimming cost V 0 bases and J 2 bases, with 5 bases left between them. Germline values: CDR1 SGDLS, CDR2 YYNGEE. CDR3 bases: TGTGCCAGCAGCGTAGACAGACAAGAGACCCAGTACTTC. As protein: CASSVDRQETQYF.